A single sample is the source of the 4 T cell receptor beta chains below, sequenced in a study of CD8 T cells in Susac syndrome. A quantity of about 0.5 to 1 ug RNA underwent reverse transcription using random hexamers. TCRdb re-called the immunoSEQ multiplex PCR reads with MiXCR, one entry per CDR3 protein. The table shows 150,000 or so distinct CDR3 sequences, with more than 85% occurring only once. Material: CD4+ T cells from PBMCs. These receptor sequences come from a human donor with Susac syndrome.

The chain uses TRBV7-6 and TRBJ2-1; possibly TRBD1 or TRBD2 for D (5 bases each). With 4 bases removed from V and 4 bases from J, the gap between germline ends came to 11 bases. CDR3 length: 14 residues. Germline CDR1 and CDR2: SGHVS and FNYEAQ. The CDR3 region has the DNA TGTGCCAGCAGCTACCGGGACGATTACAATGAGCAGTTCTTC. This translates into CASSYRDDYNEQFF. The full variable domain, in which reference TRBV7-6 and TRBJ2-1 provide the parts outside the CDR3, is GAGVSQSPRYKVTKRGQDVALRCDPISGHVSLYWYRQALGQGPEFLTYFNYEAQQDKSGLPNDRFSAERPEGSISTLTIQRTEQRDSAMYRCASSYRDDYNEQFFGPGTRLTVL.

This clonotype turned up a few times. The rearrangement joins TRBV15 to TRBJ2-7; TRBD1 is a possible D gene (7 bases). The CDR3 runs to 14 residues. Germline V CDR1 and CDR2: LNHNV, YYDKDF (reference sequence). The V and J ends lost 3 bases and 5 bases respectively, with 14 bases between them. In nucleotides, the CDR3 is TGTGCCACCAGCAGGCTAGGGGGCGGGAACGAGCAGTACTTC. It is translated as CATSRLGGGNEQYF.

The chain carries TRBV2 and TRBJ2-5, with D possibly being TRBD2 (6 bases). Germline-derived CDR1 and CDR2 are SNHLY and FYNNEI. CDR3 size: 12 residues. The V end was cut by 4 bases, the J end by 3 bases, with 6 bases between. The CDR3 DNA is TGTGCCAGCAGTGGGAGGGAAGAGACCCAGTACTTC. It codes for CASSGREETQYF.

V usage is TRBV11-1 and J usage is TRBJ1-3; 7 bases map to TRBD1. The V gene end was trimmed by 5 bases and the J gene end by 2 bases; junction bases not matched to a gene: 6. This CDR3 comprises 15 residues. Germline V gene lookup returns CDR1 SGHAT and CDR2 FQDESV (reference sequence). The CDR3 bases are TGTGCCAGCAGCCACGGGACAGCTACTGGAAACACCATATATTTT. Translation: CASSHGTATGNTIYF.